Below are 7 T cell receptor beta chains sequenced from a single sample in a study of shared clonotypes between healthy human individuals. The data were produced by immunoSEQ multiplex PCR, yet TCRdb's version contains in-frame clones alone and is incomplete. This sample has over a million clones, with about four fifths found just once. Sequencing input: memory CD4+ T cells from PBMCs. Indicated subset: CD45RA-negative fraction. The receptors shown here come from a young man in good health. Some clones in this sample may be carry-over from other donors' samples.

Note on this clone: A much larger clone differs by one base, so this may be a read error. Since the CDR3 does not end with the conserved phenylalanine or tryptophan, this likely comes from a read error. V usage is TRBV28 and J usage is TRBJ1-2, with 11 bases lining up with TRBD1. The length of the CDR3 is 18 residues. With V trimmed by 3 bases and J by 6 bases, 15 bases remained unmatched. The germline CDR1 and CDR2 sequences are MDHEN and SYDVKM. Here the CDR3 DNA reads TGTGCCAGCAGTTTCGCTGGGACAGGGGGTCAAAGGTGGGATGGCTACACCCTC. This codes for CASSFAGTGGQRWDGYTL.

The V and J genes are TRBV28 and TRBJ2-1; 7 bases are a match to TRBD2. Trimming cost V 4 bases and J 6 bases; bases outside gene matches: 6. From germline, CDR1 is MDHEN and CDR2 SYDVKM. This CDR3 spans 14 amino acids. As DNA, the CDR3 is TGTGCCAGCAGTTACGGGGGAGGGAGCAATGAGCAGTTCTTC. Translation gives CASSYGGGSNEQFF.

In the case of this clone: The likely explanation is a read error, given a far larger clone one base away. This chain links TRBV30 with TRBJ1-2; D is perhaps TRBD1 (6 bases). The V gene lost 1 base and the J gene lost 4 bases, with 10 bases spanning the gap. There are 13 residues in the CDR3. Germline CDR1 and CDR2: GTSNPN and SVGIG (reference sequence). The CDR3 nucleotides read TGTGCCTGGAGTGGGCAACAGGGCTATGGCTACACCTTC. This translates into CAWSGQQGYGYTF. Variable domain in full (rest from reference TRBV30 and TRBJ1-2): SQTIHQWPATLVQPVGSPLSLECTVEGTSNPNLYWYRQAAGRGLQLLFYSVGIGQISSEVPQNLSASRPQDRQFILSSKKLLLSDSGFYLCAWSGQQGYGYTFGSGTRLTVV.

The chain recombines TRBV30 with TRBJ2-1; possibly TRBD2 for D (5 bases). V was pared by 0 bases and J by 3 bases, with 9 bases between. The CDR3 contains 14 residues. From germline, CDR1 is GTSNPN and CDR2 SVGIG (reference sequence). CDR3 loop: CAWSVGSFYNEQFF. The CDR3 DNA sequence: TGTGCCTGGAGTGTAGGGAGCTTCTACAATGAGCAGTTCTTC.

The V gene is TRBV11-2, the J gene TRBJ1-4; the D is unclear. The CDR3 runs to 14 residues. Deletions cut 5 bases from V and 5 bases from J, with 12 bases between. The germline V gene has CDR1 SGHAT and CDR2 FQNNGV. Here the CDR3 reads CASSITGRNEKLFF. CDR3 sequence (DNA): TGTGCCAGCAGCATCACCGGGCGGAATGAAAAACTGTTTTTT.

The genes are TRBV7-9 and TRBJ2-7; no definite D call. Germline CDR1 SEHNR, CDR2 FQNEAQ (reference sequence). This CDR3 has 13 residues. The ends were cut back, 5 bases at V and 4 bases at J, with 12 bases in the middle. The CDR3 reads CASSIGSLYEQYF. DNA of the CDR3: TGTGCCAGCAGCATCGGAAGCTTATACGAGCAGTACTTC. Full variable domain (outside the CDR3, taken from reference TRBV7-9 and TRBJ2-7): DTGVSQNPRHKITKRGQNVTFRCDPISEHNRLYWYRQTLGQGPEFLTYFQNEAQLEKSRLLSDRFSAERPKGSFSTLEIQRTEQGDSAMYLCASSIGSLYEQYFGPGTRLTVT.

V and J are TRBV30 and TRBJ2-2; no reliable D call. CDR1 and CDR2 from the germline V gene are GTSNPN and SVGIG (reference sequence). Deletions cut 1 base from V and 3 bases from J, with 3 bases between. This CDR3 region has 12 residues. The CDR3 nucleotides are TGTGCCTGGAGTGCGGACACCGGGGAGCTGTTTTTT. Translation gives CAWSADTGELFF.